This T cell receptor (beta chain) was observed in a study of technical replicates of blood from a handful of donors. Sequencing used immunoSEQ multiplex PCR; TCRdb keeps in-frame clones, though not all of them. The table has about 85,000 clones, roughly 94% seen once; the top ten hold approximately 0.25%. The specimen sequenced was T cells isolated from PBMCs. This clonotype originated in a human donor in good health.

The CDR3, as DNA: TGCGCCAGCAGCCAAAAGGACAGTTTTGACTACGAGCAGTACTTC. Translating it yields CASSQKDSFDYEQYF. The chain has TRBV4-1 and TRBJ2-7; D might be TRBD1 (6 bases). Trimming took 2 bases from V and 3 from J, leaving 14 bases between them. Germline CDR1 and CDR2: MGHRA and YSYEKL. The CDR3 extends over 15 amino acids.